This record looks at one TCR beta chain sequence and its context. The source of the sample is a study of blood T cell repertoires in COVID-19. Study in general: COVID-19 samples collected from the United States, Italy and Spain covered acute and convalescent phases. Sources were T cells, B-cell-depleted T cells, or PBMCs; the material itself was cDNA or gDNA.

Trimming took off 4 bases at V and 0 bases at J, with 20 bases between the two ends. Germline CDR1 is SGDLS and CDR2 is YYNGEE. The CDR3 is made up of 17 amino acids. Methods used by the authors: It was from reference gene primer amplification that nucleated cell counts were estimated. This table comes from immunoSEQ multiplex PCR, and its TCRdb copy is limited to in-frame clones, with some not included. V and J calls plus clone size are reproduced from that table; the DNA served to infer D and trimming. This sample yields 190,000 or so clones, of which around 95% are seen a single time; roughly 0.76% belongs to the top ten. Seattle patient enrollment occurred during active infection, with longitudinal follow-up thereafter.

The chain is built from TRBV9 and TRBJ2-7; tentatively, D is TRBD1 (5 bases). The specimen was peripheral blood. The receptor comes from a man aged 25-45 years with COVID-19, enrolled during active disease. The CDR3 sequence: CASSPFMSGPSSYEQYF. CDR3 nucleotides: TGTGCCAGCAGCCCCTTCATGTCAGGGCCCAGCTCCTACGAGCAGTACTTC.